This is a list of T cell receptor beta chains from one sample in a study of technical replicates of blood from a handful of donors. TCRdb keeps only in-frame clones here, not all; method: immunoSEQ multiplex PCR. The repertoire includes some 94,000 clones, 90% to 96% of them detected once, and more than 0.35% sits in the top ten. The sequencing sample was made of T cells isolated from PBMCs. These receptors all come from a human donor in good health. The CDR3 runs from the conserved cysteine through the conserved F or W. The order of the fields is V gene, clone size, J gene, D gene, CDR3 protein, CDR3 DNA. A D gene is named only where the DNA matches it firmly. Clone size is not always given. Where it is, it says once, few, many or a class for expanded clones.

TRBV6-5,-,TRBJ2-7,-,CASSYASKDYEQYF,TGTGCCAGCAGTTACGCCTCTAAAGATTACGAGCAGTACTTC
TRBV15,once,TRBJ2-1,TRBD2,CATSRDSTSGGGGEFF,TGTGCCACCAGCAGAGATAGTACTAGCGGGGGCGGAGGGGAGTTCTTC
TRBV9,-,TRBJ2-2,TRBD2,CASSPRLAGGFTGELFF,TGTGCCAGCAGCCCGCGACTAGCGGGAGGCTTTACCGGGGAGCTGTTTTTT
TRBV5-5,-,TRBJ1-5,-,CASSLSPGSPNQPQHF,TGTGCCAGCAGCTTGAGTCCGGGGAGCCCCAATCAGCCCCAGCATTTT
TRBV27,-,TRBJ2-7,TRBD1,CASKRTGEPYEQYF,TGTGCCAGCAAGAGGACAGGCGAACCCTACGAGCAGTACTTC
TRBV9,-,TRBJ2-5,TRBD2,CASSVAKGGLAGGLETQYF,TGTGCCAGCAGCGTAGCGAAGGGGGGGCTAGCGGGAGGTCTGGAGACCCAGTACTTC
TRBV19,-,TRBJ2-7,TRBD2,CASSIVPSGRGEQYF,TGTGCCAGTAGTATAGTGCCTAGCGGGAGAGGCGAGCAGTACTTC
TRBV9,-,TRBJ2-1,-,CASSVGDSEFINEQFF,TGTGCCAGCAGCGTAGGGGACTCCGAGTTTATTAATGAGCAGTTCTTC
TRBV19,-,TRBJ1-1,-,CASSYSFISGQQLEAFF,TGTGCCAGTAGTTATTCGTTCATAAGCGGACAGCAGCTTGAAGCTTTCTTT
TRBV5-1,-,TRBJ1-2,-,CASSPTLSQGYGYTF,TGCGCCAGCAGCCCAACGCTGAGCCAGGGCTATGGCTACACCTTC
TRBV5-8,-,TRBJ2-7,-,CASSYRLPYEQYF,TGTGCCAGCAGCTACAGACTACCCTACGAGCAGTACTTC
TRBV5-1,-,TRBJ2-1,-,CASSREDAYNEQFF,TGCGCCAGCAGTAGGGAGGATGCCTACAATGAGCAGTTCTTC
TRBV11-2,-,TRBJ2-7,-,CASSLDPYEQYF,TGTGCCAGCAGCTTAGATCCATACGAGCAGTACTTC
TRBV6-5,-,TRBJ2-3,-,CASSYFGGYSTDTQYF,TGTGCCAGCAGTTATTTTGGGGGCTATAGCACAGATACGCAGTATTTT
TRBV4-1,once,TRBJ2-7,-,CASSQVPSYEQYF,TGCGCCAGCAGCCAAGTCCCGAGCTACGAGCAGTACTTC
TRBV4-1,-,TRBJ1-4,-,CASSQDGAGINEKLFF,TGCGCCAGCAGCCAAGATGGGGCAGGGATTAATGAAAAACTGTTTTTT
TRBV6-1,-,TRBJ2-5,TRBD1,CASRRDRDIETQYF,TGTGCCAGCAGGCGAGACAGGGACATAGAGACCCAGTACTTC
TRBV5-6,-,TRBJ2-1,-,CASSLSWAGPPVNEQFF,TGTGCCAGCAGCCTCTCCTGGGCGGGCCCCCCGGTCAATGAGCAGTTCTTC
TRBV9,-,TRBJ1-3,TRBD1,CASSPGQGGLGGNTIYF,TGTGCCAGCAGCCCTGGACAGGGGGGTTTAGGGGGAAACACCATATATTTT
TRBV4-3,-,TRBJ2-1,TRBD2,CASSPQLAGGPLVNEQFF,TGCGCCAGCAGCCCACAGCTAGCGGGAGGGCCTTTAGTAAATGAGCAGTTCTTC
TRBV30,-,TRBJ2-1,-,CAWSHSSNEQFF,TGTGCCTGGAGTCATAGTAGTAATGAGCAGTTCTTC
TRBV5-5,-,TRBJ1-1,-,CASSFGITVAEAFF,TGTGCCAGCAGCTTTGGTATAACGGTCGCTGAAGCTTTCTTT
TRBV11-2,-,TRBJ2-7,TRBD1,CASSPTGTYEQYF,TGTGCCAGCAGTCCGACAGGGACCTACGAGCAGTACTTC
TRBV27,-,TRBJ2-7,-,CASTSLGLHEEHEQYF,TGTGCCAGCACCTCTCTTGGACTACATGAAGAGCACGAGCAGTACTTC
TRBV7-9,-,TRBJ2-7,-,CASSLTGSEQYF,TGTGCCAGCAGCCTAACAGGGTCCGAGCAGTACTTC
TRBV7-2,once,TRBJ1-1,-,CASSPNRVGTEAFF,TGTGCCAGCAGCCCAAACAGGGTTGGGACTGAAGCTTTCTTT
TRBV5-8,-,TRBJ2-1,TRBD2,CASSVGTSGYNEQFF,TGTGCCAGCAGCGTTGGGACTAGCGGGTACAATGAGCAGTTCTTC
TRBV5-1,-,TRBJ2-5,-,CASSREQETQYF,TGCGCCAGCAGCCGGGAGCAAGAGACCCAGTACTTC